This entry lists 10 T cell receptor beta chains sequenced from one sample in a study of human T cells and chemical hapten exposure. TCRdb reanalysed the RACE reads using MiXCR and keeps one entry per CDR3 protein. The sample holds roughly 100,000 distinct CDR3 sequences; around 12% are singletons and the top ten take about 1.6%. Time point described: pre-sensitization, week 0. Regarding treatment: therapeutic diphenylcyclopropenone sensitization with weekly scalp DPC. Sequenced here: whole blood, sampled in connection with sensitization to the hapten diphenylcyclopropenone (DPC). The receptors come from a woman aged 50 to 65 with alopecia areata. Some clones in this sample may be carry-over from other donors' samples.

This clonotype turned up a few times. The genes are TRBV12-3 or TRBV12-4 and TRBJ2-3; D possibly corresponds to TRBD2 (5 bases). The CDR3 consists of 13 residues. V was clipped by 5 bases and J by 4 bases, with 10 bases between them. Here the CDR3 DNA reads TGTGCCAGCAGTGAGGGATCGGCAGATACGCAGTATTTT. This codes for CASSEGSADTQYF.

The chain employs TRBV28 and TRBJ2-5; D ambiguous. The CDR3 totals 10 residues. The germline V gene encodes CDR1 MDHEN and CDR2 SYDVKM. V lost 6 bases and J 2 bases, leaving 1 base between the germline ends. The CDR3, as DNA: TGTGCCAGCAGACAAGAGACCCAGTACTTC. This codes for CASRQETQYF.

This clonotype turned up a few times. The genes are TRBV3-1 and TRBJ2-7, with unresolved D. CDR1 and CDR2 (germline): LGHDT, YNNKEL (reference sequence). Trimming left V 0 bases short and J 1 base short, with 1 base between. This CDR3 is 12 amino acids long. The CDR3: CASSQESYEQYF. DNA of the CDR3: TGTGCCAGCAGCCAAGAATCCTACGAGCAGTACTTC.

In its sample, this clonotype was seen many times. The chain joins TRBV11-2 to TRBJ2-1; 16 bases match TRBD2. CDR3 length: 18 residues. Losses at the gene ends were 6 bases for V and 2 bases for J; bases not matched to a gene: 7. Germline lookup yields CDR1 SGHAT and CDR2 FQNNGV. The CDR3 nucleotides are TGTGCCAGCAGAGCGGGACTAGCGGGAGGGCTAACCTACAATGAGCAGTTCTTC. Its protein product is CASRAGLAGGLTYNEQFF.

This chain links TRBV29-1 with TRBJ2-7; a possible D gene is TRBD2 (5 bases). From germline, CDR1 is SQVTM and CDR2 ANQGSEA. V gave up 5 bases and J gave up 4 bases, with 18 bases separating them. The CDR3 runs to 14 residues. The CDR3 here is CSVYAGLVGYEQYF. Here the CDR3 DNA reads TGCAGCGTTTACGCCGGACTTGTAGGGTACGAGCAGTACTTC.

The chain uses TRBV24-1 and TRBJ2-3; the match to TRBD1 covers 8 bases. The germline V gene encodes CDR1 KGHDR and CDR2 SFDVKD. This CDR3 has 15 amino acids. Germline trimming cut 4 bases from V and 4 bases from J; bases unmatched to any gene: 6. The DNA of the CDR3 is TGTGCCACCAGTGACACCGGGACAGGAGCAGATACGCAGTATTTT. This gives the protein CATSDTGTGADTQYF.

This clonotype was counted only a few times. The chain employs TRBV7-6 and TRBJ2-2, with a possible D match to TRBD2 (5 bases). Trimming shortened V by 8 bases and J by 5 bases, and 9 bases separated the two germline ends. The germline CDR1 and CDR2 sequences are SGHVS and FNYEAQ. The CDR3 totals 12 residues. The CDR3 spells CASSGVTGELFF. In nucleotides, the CDR3 is TGTGCCAGCTCCGGGGTAACCGGGGAGCTGTTTTTT.

The chain has TRBV12-5 and TRBJ1-2, with 7 bases aligning to TRBD1. The germline V gene has CDR1 LGHNT and CDR2 FRNRAP. This CDR3 has 14 amino acids. V was pared by 7 bases and J by 4 bases, with 9 bases of the junction left unmatched. The CDR3 loop reads CASARDRAGYGYTF. CDR3 in DNA: TGTGCTAGTGCCCGCGACAGGGCGGGCTATGGCTACACCTTC.

This clonotype was seen repeatedly, ten times or more. The rearrangement uses TRBV29-1 and TRBJ1-1; tentatively, D is TRBD1 (5 bases). In germline, CDR1 is SQVTM, CDR2 ANQGSEA. The ends were cut back, 6 bases at V and 9 bases at J, with 11 bases in the middle. CDR3 size: 10 residues. The CDR3: CSVHRSKAFF. CDR3 sequence (DNA): TGCAGCGTACACAGGAGCAAAGCTTTCTTT.

This clonotype was seen repeatedly, ten times or more. DNA for the CDR3: TGCGCCAGCAGCCAAGGAGCGTCACGGGCCAAAAACATTCAGTACTTC. Protein product: CASSQGASRAKNIQYF. This chain links TRBV4-1 with TRBJ2-4; D uncertain. This CDR3 has 16 residues. Germline V gives CDR1 MGHRA, CDR2 YSYEKL. The V end lost 1 base, the J end lost 1 base, and 11 bases lay between the germline ends.